Given below is one T cell receptor (beta chain) in context. Its specificity is unknown. The data are from a study of vaccination and CD4 T cells after COVID-19. Turning to the study itself: The convalescent group had six males, four females, seven Caucasians, two Asians, one multiracial. Each post-COVID sample was drawn after diagnosis, and the median interval was approximately 100 days (range 35 to 161). The authors exposed cells to overlapping spike peptides derived from SARS-CoV-2, HCoV-NL63, HCoV-OC43 and HCoV-229E.

The trim removed 4 bases at V and 8 bases at J, leaving 16 bases unmatched. The CDR3 length is 18 residues. From germline, CDR1 is LNHDA and CDR2 SQIVND (reference sequence). The Oncomine TCR Beta short-read assay was applied to DNA of cultured CD4+ T cells. TCRdb analysed the PCR reads with MiXCR anew, one entry per CDR3 protein. This sample has approximately 20,000 distinct CDR3 sequences, with approximately 38% found just once. Noted treatment: roughly ten-day PBMC culture with coronavirus spike peptide pools or control peptides (ViraFEST assay). TCRs were sequenced by ViraFEST after antigen-specific T cells had been expanded with peptide pools.

The sequence was collected from a human donor with COVID-19. V is TRBV19 and J is TRBJ2-3; 12 nucleotides match TRBD2. Sequencing was carried out using cultured CD4+ T cells from blood. The chain's CDR3 is CASSTLGVASGGASTQYF. The CDR3 bases are TGTGCCAGTAGTACCCTCGGAGTGGCTAGCGGGGGGGCCAGTACGCAGTATTTT.